Listed below are T cell receptor beta chains from one sample, sequenced in a study of cytomegalovirus exposure and HLA in healthy donors. Measured with immunoSEQ multiplex PCR; TCRdb has only the in-frame clones, and not every one. The sample gives roughly 170,000 clones, 80% of which show up once; about 7% is in the top ten. Sequences were obtained from PBMCs. Every receptor here comes from a man aged 30 to 45 in good health and CMV-seropositive. Each CDR3 is given with its conserved first and last residue. D genes are given only for firm matches. Some rows have no size entry. The others give once, few or many, or a class for an expanded clone.

NA TRBJ1-1 TRBV9 NA TGTGCCAGCAGCCCAAGGGCCCGGGATCCAGCTTTCTTT CASSPRARDPAFF
NA TRBJ1-2 TRBV7-9 NA TGTGCCAGCAGCTCTGACTCGGTCTATGGCTACACCTTC CASSSDSVYGYTF
TRBD1 TRBJ2-2 TRBV7-2 NA TGTGCCAGCAGCATGGGGACAGGGGTGTCGGGGGAGCTGTTTTTT CASSMGTGVSGELFF
TRBD1 TRBJ1-2 TRBV18 once TGTGCCAGCTCACCACCGGGACAGGGCCACTATGGCTACACCTTC CASSPPGQGHYGYTF
NA TRBJ1-4 TRBV4-3 medium-sized TGCGCCAGCAGCCAAGATATGGGCAGTAATGAAAAACTGTTTTTT CASSQDMGSNEKLFF
TRBD1 TRBJ1-1 TRBV6-6 NA TGTGCCAGCAGTGGGGGACAGGCGCTGAACACTGAAGCTTTCTTT CASSGGQALNTEAFF
NA TRBJ1-4 TRBV7-2 NA TGTGCCAGCAGCTTAAACAGCGGCCTAAATAATGAAAAACTGTTTTTT CASSLNSGLNNEKLFF
NA TRBJ2-3 TRBV6-4 large TGTGCCAGCAGTGACTCGATTGAAGCGACAGATACGCAGTATTTT CASSDSIEATDTQYF
NA TRBJ2-3 TRBV18 NA TGTGCCAGCTCACCAGGCGGGACTCCAGATACGCAGTATTTT CASSPGGTPDTQYF
NA TRBJ2-3 TRBV5-1 few TGCGCCAGCAGCTCCCTAGCGTCAGATACGCAGTATTTT CASSSLASDTQYF
TRBD2 TRBJ2-1 TRBV7-8 NA TGTGCCAGCAGCTTAGCGCGTGCAGCGGGAGGCATTATATATGAGCAGTTCTTC CASSLARAAGGIIYEQFF
TRBD1 TRBJ2-3 TRBV11-2 NA TGTGCCAGCAGCCCGGACAGGGTACTCACAGATACGCAGTATTTT CASSPDRVLTDTQYF
NA TRBJ2-3 TRBV19 NA TGTGCCAGTAGTGGTGGTAGCGGCGGCCACCCTAGCACAGATACGCAGTATTTT CASSGGSGGHPSTDTQYF
NA TRBJ1-5 TRBV5-5 few TGTGCCAGCAGCTTCACGGGGGTCCAAAGCAATCAGCCCCAGCATTTT CASSFTGVQSNQPQHF
NA TRBJ2-2 TRBV4-3 NA TGCGCCAGCAGCCAAGATAGGGCGGGGAACACCGGGGAGCTGTTTTTT CASSQDRAGNTGELFF
TRBD1 TRBJ1-2 TRBV7-2 NA TGTGCCAGCAGCCTCTCGGGTACAGGGGGAGTTAACTATGGCTACACCTTC CASSLSGTGGVNYGYTF
TRBD1 TRBJ2-3 TRBV29-1 NA TGCAGCGTCCGACAGGGGGGGACAGATACGCAGTATTTT CSVRQGGTDTQYF
TRBD2 TRBJ2-2 TRBV12-5 NA TGTGCTAGTGGTTCCGCGGGGGACAACACCGGGGAGCTGTTTTTT CASGSAGDNTGELFF
NA TRBJ1-5 TRBV10-2 many TGCGCCAGCAGTGAATCCGGTAGCAATCAGCCCCAGCATTTT CASSESGSNQPQHF